Detailed here is one TCR beta chain. The antigen is undetermined. TCRdb's table, derived via immunoSEQ multiplex PCR, lists solely in-frame clones and lacks some. The table has roughly 140,000 clones, about 93% seen once; the top ten hold about 3.2%. The record originates from a study of T cell responses to AZD1222 COVID-19 vaccine. Overall study results and limits: Among AZD1222 vaccinees, only five or six were seropositive at baseline.

From germline, CDR1 is SSHAT and CDR2 FNYEAQ (reference sequence). With 1 base removed from V and 7 bases from J, the gap between germline ends came to 11 bases. The CDR3 contains 14 residues. Material: peripheral blood, obtained 28 days after the second AZD1222 dose. The chain is built from TRBV7-7 and TRBJ1-3, with D hard to call. The TCR comes from an adult who received the AZD1222 COVID-19 vaccine. CDR3 protein: CASSLVRSCNTIYF. CDR3 sequence (DNA): TGTGCCAGCAGCTTAGTCAGGTCATGTAACACCATATATTTT.